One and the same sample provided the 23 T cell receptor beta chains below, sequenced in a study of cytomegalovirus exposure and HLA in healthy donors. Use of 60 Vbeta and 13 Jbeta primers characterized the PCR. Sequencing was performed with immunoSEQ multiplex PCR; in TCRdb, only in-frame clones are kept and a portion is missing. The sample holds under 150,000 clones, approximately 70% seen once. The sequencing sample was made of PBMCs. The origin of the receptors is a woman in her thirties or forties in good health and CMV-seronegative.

The CDR3 region has the DNA TGTGCCAGCAGTTTAGTAGCGGGGACATACGCGAACACCGGGGAGCTGTTTTTT. It yields the protein CASSLVAGTYANTGELFF. The chain is built from TRBV28 and TRBJ2-2, with TRBD2 matching over 8 bases. V trimming: 2 bases; J trimming: 0 bases; junction bases outside the gene matches: 8. Germline V gene sequence: CDR1 MDHEN, CDR2 SYDVKM. CDR3 length: 18 residues.

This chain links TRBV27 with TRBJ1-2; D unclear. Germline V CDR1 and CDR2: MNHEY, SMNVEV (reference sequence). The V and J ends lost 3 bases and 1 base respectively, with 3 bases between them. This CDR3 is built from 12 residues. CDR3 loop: CASSFLNYGYTF. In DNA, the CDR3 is TGTGCCAGCAGTTTCCTTAACTATGGCTACACCTTC.

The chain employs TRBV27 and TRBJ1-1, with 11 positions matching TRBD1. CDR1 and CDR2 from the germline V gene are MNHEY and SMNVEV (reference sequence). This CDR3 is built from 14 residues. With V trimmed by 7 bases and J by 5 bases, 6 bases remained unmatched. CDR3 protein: CASTWTGGATEAFF. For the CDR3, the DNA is TGTGCCAGCACCTGGACAGGGGGCGCGACTGAAGCTTTCTTT.

The CDR3 DNA reads as TGTGCCAGCAGTTTATACTTGACAGCTAAAGCTGAAGCTTTCTTT. This gives the protein CASSLYLTAKAEAFF. The rearrangement links TRBV28 to TRBJ1-1; maybe TRBD1 (5 bases). Germline V CDR1 and CDR2: MDHEN, SYDVKM. V lost 1 base to trimming and J lost 6 bases, with 15 bases between them. CDR3 size: 15 residues.

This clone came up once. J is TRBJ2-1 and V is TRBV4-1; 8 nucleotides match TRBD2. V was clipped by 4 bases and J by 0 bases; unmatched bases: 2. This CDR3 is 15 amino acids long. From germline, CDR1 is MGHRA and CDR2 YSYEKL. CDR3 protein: CASSLGTSSYNEQFF. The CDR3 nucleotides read TGCGCCAGCAGCCTTGGGACTAGCTCCTACAATGAGCAGTTCTTC.

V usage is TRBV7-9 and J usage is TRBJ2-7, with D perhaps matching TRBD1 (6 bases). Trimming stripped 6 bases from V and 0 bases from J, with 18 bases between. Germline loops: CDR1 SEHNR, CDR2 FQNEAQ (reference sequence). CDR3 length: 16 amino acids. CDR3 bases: TGTGCCAGCAGTCTTAGTTCGGGACATCTCTCCTACGAGCAGTACTTC. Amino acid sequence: CASSLSSGHLSYEQYF.

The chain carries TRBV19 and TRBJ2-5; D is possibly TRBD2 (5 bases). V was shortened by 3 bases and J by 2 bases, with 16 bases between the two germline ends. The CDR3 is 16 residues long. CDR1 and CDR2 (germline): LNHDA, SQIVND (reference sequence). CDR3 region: CASSMVGSSAQETQYF. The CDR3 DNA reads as TGTGCCAGTAGTATGGTAGGGAGTAGTGCTCAAGAGACCCAGTACTTC.

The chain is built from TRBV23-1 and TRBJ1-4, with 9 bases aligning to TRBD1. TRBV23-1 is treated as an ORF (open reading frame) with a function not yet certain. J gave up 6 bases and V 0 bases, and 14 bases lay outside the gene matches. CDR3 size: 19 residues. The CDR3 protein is CASSQSMGTGLDSDEKLFF. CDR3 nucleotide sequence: TGCGCCAGCAGTCAATCGATGGGGACAGGGTTGGATTCGGATGAAAAACTGTTTTTT.

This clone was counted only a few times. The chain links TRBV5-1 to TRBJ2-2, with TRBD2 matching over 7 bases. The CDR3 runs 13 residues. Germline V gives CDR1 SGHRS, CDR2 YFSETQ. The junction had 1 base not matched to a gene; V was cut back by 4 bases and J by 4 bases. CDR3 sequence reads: CASSGGGTGELFF. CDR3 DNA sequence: TGCGCCAGCAGCGGGGGGGGCACCGGGGAGCTGTTTTTT.

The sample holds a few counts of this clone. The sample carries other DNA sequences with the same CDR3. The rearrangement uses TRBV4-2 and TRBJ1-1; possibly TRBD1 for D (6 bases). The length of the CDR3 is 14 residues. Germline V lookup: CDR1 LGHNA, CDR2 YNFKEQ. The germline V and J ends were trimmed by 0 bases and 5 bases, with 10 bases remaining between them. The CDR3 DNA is TGTGCCAGCAGCCAAGACAGGGGACGGACTGAAGCTTTCTTT. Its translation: CASSQDRGRTEAFF.

The CDR3 loop reads CASSPDRSQGPQHF. The CDR3 DNA reads as TGTGCCAGCAGTCCCGACAGGAGCCAAGGGCCCCAGCATTTT. The V gene is TRBV6-5, the J gene TRBJ1-5; a possible D gene is TRBD1 (6 bases). Trimming removed 5 bases from V and 9 bases from J, with 17 bases in between. There are 14 residues in the CDR3. Per the germline V gene, CDR1 is MNHEY and CDR2 is SVGAGI.

As DNA, the CDR3 is TGTGCCAGTACCCCTCGGACAGGGTGGAACTATGGCTACACCTTC. Amino acids: CASTPRTGWNYGYTF. The chain joins TRBV19 to TRBJ1-2, with 8 nucleotides matching TRBD1. The J segment lost 2 bases and the V segment lost 7 bases, leaving 9 bases of the junction unmatched. The CDR3 totals 15 residues. The germline CDR1 and CDR2 sequences are LNHDA and SQIVND (reference sequence).

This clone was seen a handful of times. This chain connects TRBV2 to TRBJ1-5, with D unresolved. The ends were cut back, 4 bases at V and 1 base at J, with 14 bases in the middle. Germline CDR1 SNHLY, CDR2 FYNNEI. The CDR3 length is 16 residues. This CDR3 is CASSVGGGGSNQPQHF. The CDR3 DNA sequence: TGTGCCAGCAGTGTCGGTGGAGGTGGGAGCAATCAGCCCCAGCATTTT. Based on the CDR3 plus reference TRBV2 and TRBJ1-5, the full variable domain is EPEVTQTPSHQVTQMGQEVILRCVPISNHLYFYWYRQILGQKVEFLVSFYNNEISEKSEIFDDQFSVERPDGSNFTLKIRSTKLEDSAMYFCASSVGGGGSNQPQHFGDGTRLSIL.

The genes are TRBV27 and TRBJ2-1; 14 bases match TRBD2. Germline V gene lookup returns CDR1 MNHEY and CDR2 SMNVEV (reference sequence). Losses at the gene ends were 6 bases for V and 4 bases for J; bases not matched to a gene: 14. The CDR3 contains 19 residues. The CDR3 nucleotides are TGTGCCAGCAGCCCCTCGACCGGGACTAGCGGGGGCCGATACAATGAGCAGTTCTTC. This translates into CASSPSTGTSGGRYNEQFF.

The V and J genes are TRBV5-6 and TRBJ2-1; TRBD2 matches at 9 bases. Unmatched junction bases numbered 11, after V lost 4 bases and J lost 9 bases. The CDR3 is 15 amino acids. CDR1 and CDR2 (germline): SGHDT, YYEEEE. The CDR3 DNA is TGTGCCAGCAGCCAGAAGAAGGTAGCGGGGGTTGAGCAGTTCTTC. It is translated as CASSQKKVAGVEQFF.

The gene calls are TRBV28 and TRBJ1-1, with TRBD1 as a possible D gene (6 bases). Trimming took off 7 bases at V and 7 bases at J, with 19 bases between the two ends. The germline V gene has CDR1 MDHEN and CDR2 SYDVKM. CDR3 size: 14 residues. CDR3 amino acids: CASNSGGLTSEAFF. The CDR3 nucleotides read TGTGCCAGCAATTCGGGGGGCCTCACTAGTGAAGCTTTCTTT.

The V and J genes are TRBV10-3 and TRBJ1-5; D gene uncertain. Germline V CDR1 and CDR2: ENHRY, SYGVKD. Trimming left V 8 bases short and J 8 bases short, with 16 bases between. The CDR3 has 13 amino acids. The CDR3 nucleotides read TGTGCCATCCGGCGCAGTCCCGAGGAGCCCCAGCATTTT. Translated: CAIRRSPEEPQHF.

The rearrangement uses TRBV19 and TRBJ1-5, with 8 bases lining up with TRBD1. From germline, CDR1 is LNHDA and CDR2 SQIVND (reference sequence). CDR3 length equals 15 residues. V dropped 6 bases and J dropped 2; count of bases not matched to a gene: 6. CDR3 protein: CASSMTGAGNQPQHF. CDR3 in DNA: TGTGCCAGTAGCATGACAGGGGCTGGCAATCAGCCCCAGCATTTT.

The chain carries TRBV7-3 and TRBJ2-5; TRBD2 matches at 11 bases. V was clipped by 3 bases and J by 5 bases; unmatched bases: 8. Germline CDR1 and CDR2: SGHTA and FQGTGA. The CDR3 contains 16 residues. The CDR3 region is CASSLNPPSGGETQYF. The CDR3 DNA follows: TGTGCCAGCAGCTTGAACCCCCCTAGCGGGGGGGAGACCCAGTACTTC.

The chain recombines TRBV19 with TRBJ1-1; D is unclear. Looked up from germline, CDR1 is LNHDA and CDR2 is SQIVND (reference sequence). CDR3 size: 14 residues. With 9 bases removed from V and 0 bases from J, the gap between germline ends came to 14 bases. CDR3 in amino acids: CASLGGNLNTEAFF. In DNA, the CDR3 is TGTGCCAGCCTGGGAGGGAACCTGAACACTGAAGCTTTCTTT.

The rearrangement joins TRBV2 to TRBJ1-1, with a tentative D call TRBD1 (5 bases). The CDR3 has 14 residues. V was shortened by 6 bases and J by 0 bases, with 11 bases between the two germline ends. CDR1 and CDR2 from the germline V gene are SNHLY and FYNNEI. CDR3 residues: CASRTADMNTEAFF. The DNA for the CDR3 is TGTGCCAGCAGGACAGCCGACATGAACACTGAAGCTTTCTTT. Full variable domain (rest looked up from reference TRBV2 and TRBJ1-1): EPEVTQTPSHQVTQMGQEVILRCVPISNHLYFYWYRQILGQKVEFLVSFYNNEISEKSEIFDDQFSVERPDGSNFTLKIRSTKLEDSAMYFCASRTADMNTEAFFGQGTRLTVV.

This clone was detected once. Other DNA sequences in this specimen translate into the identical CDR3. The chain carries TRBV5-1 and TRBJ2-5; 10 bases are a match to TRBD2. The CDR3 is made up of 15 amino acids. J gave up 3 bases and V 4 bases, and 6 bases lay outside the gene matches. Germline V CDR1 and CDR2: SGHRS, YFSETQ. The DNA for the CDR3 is TGCGCCAGCAGCCCGGGCCTAGCGGGGGAAGAGACCCAGTACTTC. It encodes CASSPGLAGEETQYF.

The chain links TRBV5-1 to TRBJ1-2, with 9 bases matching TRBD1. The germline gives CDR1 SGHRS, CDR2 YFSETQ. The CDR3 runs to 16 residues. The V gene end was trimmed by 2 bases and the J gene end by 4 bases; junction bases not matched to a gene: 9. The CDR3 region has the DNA TGCGCCAGCAGCTTTGGGCCCTCGGGACAGGGCTATGGCTACACCTTC. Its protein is CASSFGPSGQGYGYTF.